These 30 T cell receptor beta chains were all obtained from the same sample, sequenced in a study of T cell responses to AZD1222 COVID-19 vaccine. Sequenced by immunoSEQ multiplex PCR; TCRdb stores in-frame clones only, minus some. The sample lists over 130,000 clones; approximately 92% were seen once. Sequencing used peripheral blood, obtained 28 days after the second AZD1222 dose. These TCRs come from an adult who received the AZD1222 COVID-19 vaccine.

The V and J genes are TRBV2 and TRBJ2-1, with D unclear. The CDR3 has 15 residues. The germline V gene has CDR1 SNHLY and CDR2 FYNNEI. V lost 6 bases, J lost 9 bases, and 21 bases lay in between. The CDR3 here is CASSESPLLLGEQFF. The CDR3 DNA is TGTGCCAGCAGCGAGAGTCCACTCCTCCTCGGTGAGCAGTTCTTC.

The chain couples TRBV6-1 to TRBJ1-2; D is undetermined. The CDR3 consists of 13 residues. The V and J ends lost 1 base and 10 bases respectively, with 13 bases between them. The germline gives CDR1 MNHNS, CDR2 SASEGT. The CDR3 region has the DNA TGTGCCAGCAGTGAAGGATCTGCCGGACTCTACACCTTC. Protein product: CASSEGSAGLYTF.

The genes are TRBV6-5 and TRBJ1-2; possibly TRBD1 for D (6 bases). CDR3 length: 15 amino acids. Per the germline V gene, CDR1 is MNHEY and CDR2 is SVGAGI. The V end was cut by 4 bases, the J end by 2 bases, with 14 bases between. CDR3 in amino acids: CASSSLGGVNYGYTF. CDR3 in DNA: TGTGCCAGCAGTTCCCTGGGGGGCGTCAACTATGGCTACACCTTC.

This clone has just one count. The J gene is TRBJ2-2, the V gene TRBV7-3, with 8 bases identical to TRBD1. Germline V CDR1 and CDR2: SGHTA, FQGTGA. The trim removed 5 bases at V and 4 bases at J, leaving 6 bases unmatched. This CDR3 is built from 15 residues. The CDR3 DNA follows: TGTGCCAGCAGCCTCCAGGGACAGGTCACCGGGGAGCTGTTTTTT. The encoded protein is CASSLQGQVTGELFF.

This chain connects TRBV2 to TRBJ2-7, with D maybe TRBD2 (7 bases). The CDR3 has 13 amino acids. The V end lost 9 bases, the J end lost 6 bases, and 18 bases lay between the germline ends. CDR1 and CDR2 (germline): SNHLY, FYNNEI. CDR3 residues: CARRGGLGVEQYF. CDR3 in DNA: TGTGCCAGAAGGGGGGGCTTAGGAGTCGAGCAGTACTTC.

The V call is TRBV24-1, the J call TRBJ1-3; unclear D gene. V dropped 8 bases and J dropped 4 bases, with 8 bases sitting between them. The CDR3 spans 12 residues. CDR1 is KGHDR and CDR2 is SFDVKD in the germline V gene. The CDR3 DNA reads TGTGCCACCATGGACGAGGGAAACACCATATATTTT. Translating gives CATMDEGNTIYF.

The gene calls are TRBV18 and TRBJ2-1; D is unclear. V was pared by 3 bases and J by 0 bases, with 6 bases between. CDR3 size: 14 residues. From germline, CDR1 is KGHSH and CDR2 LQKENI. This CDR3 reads CASSPQDSYNEQFF. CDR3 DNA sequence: TGTGCCAGCTCACCCCAAGACTCCTACAATGAGCAGTTCTTC.

CDR3 region: CASSASAGRDEQFF. For the CDR3, the DNA is TGTGCCAGCAGCGCCTCGGCGGGGCGCGATGAGCAGTTCTTC. The V and J genes are TRBV9 and TRBJ2-1; maybe TRBD2 (6 bases). Trimming pared 3 bases from V and 8 bases from J, leaving 15 bases between. CDR3 length equals 14 residues. CDR1 and CDR2 (germline): SGDLS, YYNGEE. Variable domain in full (rest from reference TRBV9 and TRBJ2-1): DSGVTQTPKHLITATGQRVTLRCSPRSGDLSVYWYQQSLDQGLQFLIQYYNGEERAKGNILERFSAQQFPDLHSELNLSSLELGDSALYFCASSASAGRDEQFFGPGTRLTVL.

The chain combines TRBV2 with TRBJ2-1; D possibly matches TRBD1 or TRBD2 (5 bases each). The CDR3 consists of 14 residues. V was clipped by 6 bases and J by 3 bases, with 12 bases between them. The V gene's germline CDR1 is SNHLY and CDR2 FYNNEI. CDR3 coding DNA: TGTGCCAGCAGGGGGCCGGGGATCTACAATGAGCAGTTCTTC. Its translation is CASRGPGIYNEQFF. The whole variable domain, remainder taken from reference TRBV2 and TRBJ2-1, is EPEVTQTPSHQVTQMGQEVILRCVPISNHLYFYWYRQILGQKVEFLVSFYNNEISEKSEIFDDQFSVERPDGSNFTLKIRSTKLEDSAMYFCASRGPGIYNEQFFGPGTRLTVL.

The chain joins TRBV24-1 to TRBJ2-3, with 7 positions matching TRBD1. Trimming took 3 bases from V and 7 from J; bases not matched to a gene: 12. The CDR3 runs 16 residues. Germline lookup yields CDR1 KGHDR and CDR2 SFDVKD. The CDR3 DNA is TGTGCCACCAGTGATCCCGGGACAGAGGGATCAAATACGCAGTATTTT. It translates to CATSDPGTEGSNTQYF.

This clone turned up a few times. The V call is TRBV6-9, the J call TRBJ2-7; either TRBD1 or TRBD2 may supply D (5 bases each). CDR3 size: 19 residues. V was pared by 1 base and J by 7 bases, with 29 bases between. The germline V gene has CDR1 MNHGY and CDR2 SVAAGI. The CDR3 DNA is TGTGCCAGCAGTTATTTAAGCCAGGCCCGTAAGGGGATCACGGGGGAGCAGTACTTC. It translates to CASSYLSQARKGITGEQYF.

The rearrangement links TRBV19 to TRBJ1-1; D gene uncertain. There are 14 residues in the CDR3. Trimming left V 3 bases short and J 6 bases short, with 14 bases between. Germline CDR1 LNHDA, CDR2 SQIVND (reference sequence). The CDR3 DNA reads TGTGCCAGTAGTATCAACCCCCAACACGCTGAAGCTTTCTTT. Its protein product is CASSINPQHAEAFF.

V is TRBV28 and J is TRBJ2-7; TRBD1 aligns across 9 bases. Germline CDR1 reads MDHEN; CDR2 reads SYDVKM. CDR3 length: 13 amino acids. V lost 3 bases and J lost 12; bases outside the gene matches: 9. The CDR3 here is CASSLQTQGAWYF. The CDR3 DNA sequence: TGTGCCAGCAGTTTGCAAACACAGGGGGCTTGGTACTTC.

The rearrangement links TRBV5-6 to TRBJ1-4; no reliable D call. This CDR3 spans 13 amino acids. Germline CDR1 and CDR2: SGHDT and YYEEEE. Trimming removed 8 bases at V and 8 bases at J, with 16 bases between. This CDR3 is CASRDGYGEKLFF. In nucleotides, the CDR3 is TGTGCCAGTCGAGACGGATATGGGGAAAAACTGTTTTTT.

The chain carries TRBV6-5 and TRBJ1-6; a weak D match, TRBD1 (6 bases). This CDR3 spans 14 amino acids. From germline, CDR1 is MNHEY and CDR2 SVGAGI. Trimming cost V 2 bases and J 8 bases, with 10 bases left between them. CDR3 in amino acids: CASSYRAGDSPLHF. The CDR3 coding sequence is TGTGCCAGCAGTTACAGGGCAGGGGATTCACCCCTCCACTTT.

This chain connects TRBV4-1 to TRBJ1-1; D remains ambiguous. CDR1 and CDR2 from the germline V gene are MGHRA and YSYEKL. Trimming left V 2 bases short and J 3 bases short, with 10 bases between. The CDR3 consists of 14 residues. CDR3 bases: TGCGCCAGCAGCCAACGCCTGGAGTACACTGAAGCTTTCTTT. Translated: CASSQRLEYTEAFF.

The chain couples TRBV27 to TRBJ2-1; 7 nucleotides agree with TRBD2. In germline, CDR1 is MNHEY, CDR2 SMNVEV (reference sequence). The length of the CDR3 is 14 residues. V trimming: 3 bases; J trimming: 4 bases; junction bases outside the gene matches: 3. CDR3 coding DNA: TGTGCCAGCAGTTTCGGGGGGAAATACAATGAGCAGTTCTTC. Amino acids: CASSFGGKYNEQFF.

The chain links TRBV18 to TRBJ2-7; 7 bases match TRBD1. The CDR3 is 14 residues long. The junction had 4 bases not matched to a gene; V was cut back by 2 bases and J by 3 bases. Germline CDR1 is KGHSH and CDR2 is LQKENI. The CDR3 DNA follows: TGTGCCAGCTCACCAATGGGGGACAGCTACGAGCAGTACTTC. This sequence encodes CASSPMGDSYEQYF.

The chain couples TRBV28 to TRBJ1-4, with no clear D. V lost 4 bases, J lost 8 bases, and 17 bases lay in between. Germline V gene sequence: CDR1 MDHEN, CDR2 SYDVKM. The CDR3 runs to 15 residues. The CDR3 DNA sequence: TGTGCCAGCAGTTCCCTTAGGGCAGCAACCGAAAAACTGTTTTTT. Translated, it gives CASSSLRAATEKLFF.

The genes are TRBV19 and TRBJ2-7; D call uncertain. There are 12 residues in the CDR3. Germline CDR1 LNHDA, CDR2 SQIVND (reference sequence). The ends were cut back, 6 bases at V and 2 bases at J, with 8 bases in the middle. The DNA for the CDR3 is TGTGCCAGTAGGAGCAATGCCTACGAGCAGTACTTC. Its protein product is CASRSNAYEQYF.

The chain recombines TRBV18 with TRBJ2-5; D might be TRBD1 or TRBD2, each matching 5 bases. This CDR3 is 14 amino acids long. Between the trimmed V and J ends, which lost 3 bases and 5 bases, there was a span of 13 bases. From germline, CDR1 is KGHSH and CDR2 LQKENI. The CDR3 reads CASSPSTRGETQYF. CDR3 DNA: TGTGCCAGCTCACCCTCAACTAGGGGTGAGACCCAGTACTTC.

The CDR3 spells CASSYFNAQGGNEQFF. The CDR3 region has the DNA TGTGCCAGCAGTTACTTTAACGCCCAGGGGGGCAATGAGCAGTTCTTC. The chain carries TRBV6-5 and TRBJ2-1; a weak D match, TRBD1 (7 bases). CDR1 MNHEY and CDR2 SVGAGI come from the germline V gene. The length of the CDR3 is 16 residues. V gave up 1 base and J gave up 6 bases, with 16 bases separating them.

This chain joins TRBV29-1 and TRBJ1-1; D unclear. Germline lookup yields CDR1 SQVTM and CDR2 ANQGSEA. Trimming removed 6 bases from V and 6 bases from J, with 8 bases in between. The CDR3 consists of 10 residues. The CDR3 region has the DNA TGCAGCGTCTCCCGGGCTGAAGCTTTCTTT. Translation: CSVSRAEAFF.

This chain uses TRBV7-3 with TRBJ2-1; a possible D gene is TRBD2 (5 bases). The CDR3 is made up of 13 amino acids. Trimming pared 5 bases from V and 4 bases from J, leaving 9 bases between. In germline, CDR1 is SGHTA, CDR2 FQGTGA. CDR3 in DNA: TGTGCCAGCAGCACCGACTATTACAATGAGCAGTTCTTC. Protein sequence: CASSTDYYNEQFF.

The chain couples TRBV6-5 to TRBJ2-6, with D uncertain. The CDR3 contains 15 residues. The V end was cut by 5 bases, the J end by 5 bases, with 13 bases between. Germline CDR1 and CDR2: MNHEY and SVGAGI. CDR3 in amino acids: CASSPGRRRANVLTF. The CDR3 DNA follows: TGTGCCAGCAGTCCGGGCCGTAGGCGGGCCAACGTCCTGACTTTC.

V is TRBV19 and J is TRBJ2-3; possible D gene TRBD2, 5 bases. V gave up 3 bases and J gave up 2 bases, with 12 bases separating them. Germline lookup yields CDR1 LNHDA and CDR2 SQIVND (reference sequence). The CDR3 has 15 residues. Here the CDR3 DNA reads TGTGCCAGTAGTATGGGAGTCGGGCACACAGATACGCAGTATTTT. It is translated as CASSMGVGHTDTQYF.

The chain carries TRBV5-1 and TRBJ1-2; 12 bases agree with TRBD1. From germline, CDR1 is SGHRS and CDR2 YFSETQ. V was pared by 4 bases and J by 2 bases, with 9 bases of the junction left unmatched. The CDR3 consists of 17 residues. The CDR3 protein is CASSPGTGGNRNYGYTF. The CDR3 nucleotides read TGCGCCAGCAGCCCCGGGACAGGGGGCAATAGGAACTATGGCTACACCTTC.

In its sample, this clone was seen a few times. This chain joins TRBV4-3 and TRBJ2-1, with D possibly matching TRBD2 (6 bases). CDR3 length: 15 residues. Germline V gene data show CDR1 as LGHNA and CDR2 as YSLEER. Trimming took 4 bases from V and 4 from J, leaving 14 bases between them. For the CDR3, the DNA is TGCGCCAGCAGCCCGGCTGCGGGATCGTACAATGAGCAGTTCTTC. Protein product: CASSPAAGSYNEQFF.

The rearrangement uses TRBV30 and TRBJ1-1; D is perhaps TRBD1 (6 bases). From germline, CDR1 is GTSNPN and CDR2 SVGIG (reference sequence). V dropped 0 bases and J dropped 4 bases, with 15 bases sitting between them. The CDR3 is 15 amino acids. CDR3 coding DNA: TGTGCCTGGAGTGTTGCTGCTGGAGGGGGCACTGAAGCTTTCTTT. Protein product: CAWSVAAGGGTEAFF.

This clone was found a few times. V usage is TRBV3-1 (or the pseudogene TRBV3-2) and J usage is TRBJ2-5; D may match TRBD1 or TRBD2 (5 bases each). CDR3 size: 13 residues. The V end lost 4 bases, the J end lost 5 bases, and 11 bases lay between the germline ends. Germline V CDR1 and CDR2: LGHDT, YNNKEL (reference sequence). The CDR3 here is CASSPPGRETQYF. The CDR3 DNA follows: TGTGCCAGCAGCCCCCCGGGGCGGGAGACCCAGTACTTC.